This T cell receptor beta chain was captured in a study of post-analysis software for immune sequencing data. Turning to the study itself: Disease trajectories encompassed relapsing-remitting, secondary progressive and progressive-relapsing multiple sclerosis. General observations from the study: The F measure placed samples prepared in the same batch into strongly shared clusters. The study found TRBV5-6, TRBV5-1 and TRBV20-1 among five or six TRBV segments more frequent in patients than controls. Significantly decreased normalized Chao1 diversity was recorded for multiple sclerosis patients relative to controls.

Looked up from germline, CDR1 is SGHTA and CDR2 is FQGNSA. The CDR3 sequence is 13 residues long. V was pared by 5 bases and J by 1 base, with 8 bases between. This clonotype has a count of ten or more. Its specificity is unknown. Presence of unique molecular identifiers characterized the TCR beta cDNA libraries. Some 500,000 cDNA molecules were recovered from an input of roughly 0.95 to 11 million T cells. One entry per CDR3 protein results from TCRdb running MiXCR on the PCR reads. The data contain 800,000 to 950,000 distinct CDR3 sequences, approximately 53% of them singletons. The clonotype comes from a girl aged 10 to 17 with multiple sclerosis. The specimen was blood. J is TRBJ2-5 and V is TRBV7-2; D is unclear. Here the CDR3 reads CASSPMIQETQYF. CDR3 bases: TGTGCCAGCAGCCCTATGATCCAAGAGACCCAGTACTTC.